This T cell receptor (beta chain) was identified in a study of shared clonotypes between healthy human individuals. Background on the study: The cohort had two women and a few men, ages 18 to 49. Each donor contributed plates that comprised three CD4 naive, three CD4 memory, two CD8 naive and one CD8 memory.

Naivety among CD8 cells was defined by CD45RO negativity and positive CCR7 selection, thereby excluding terminally differentiated effector memory CD45RA+ cells. The trim removed 3 bases at V and 4 bases at J, leaving 7 bases unmatched. CDR1 SGHAT and CDR2 FQNNGV come from the germline V gene. The CDR3 spans 15 residues. Deep was the level used in running the assay. Only in-frame clones appear in the TCRdb table, and some are missing; sequencing was by immunoSEQ multiplex PCR. The sample consists of roughly 810,000 clones, roughly 96% of them appearing once. Sequencing was done on a sample of naive CD8+ T cells sorted from blood. The genes are TRBV11-2 and TRBJ2-3; TRBD2 matches 7 bases. This sequence originates from a man aged 25 to 40 in good health. In DNA, the CDR3 is TGTGCCAGCAGCTTTTGGGCGGGAGAGGCAGATACGCAGTATTTT. It translates to CASSFWAGEADTQYF.